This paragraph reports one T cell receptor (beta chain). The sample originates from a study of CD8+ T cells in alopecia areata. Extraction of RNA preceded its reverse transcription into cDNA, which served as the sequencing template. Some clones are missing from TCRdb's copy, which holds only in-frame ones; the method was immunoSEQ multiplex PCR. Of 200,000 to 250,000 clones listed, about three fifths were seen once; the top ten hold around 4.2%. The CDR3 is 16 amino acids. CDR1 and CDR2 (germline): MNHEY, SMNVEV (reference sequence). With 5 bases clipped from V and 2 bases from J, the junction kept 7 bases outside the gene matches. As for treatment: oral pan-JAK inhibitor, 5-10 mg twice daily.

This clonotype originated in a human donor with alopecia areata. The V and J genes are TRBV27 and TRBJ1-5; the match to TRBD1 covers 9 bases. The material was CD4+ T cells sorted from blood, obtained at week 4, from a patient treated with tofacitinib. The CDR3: CASSMTTGGGNQPQHF. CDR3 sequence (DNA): TGTGCCAGCAGTATGACGACAGGGGGAGGCAATCAGCCCCAGCATTTT.